Given below is one T cell receptor (beta chain) in context. This specimen comes from a study of control samples from healthy donors and cancer patients. Sequencing used immunoSEQ multiplex PCR; TCRdb keeps in-frame clones, though not all of them. The sample consists of under 150,000 clones, 89% of them appearing once. Deletions cut 4 bases from V and 9 bases from J, with 16 bases between. CDR1 and CDR2 from the germline V gene are MGHRA and YSYEKL. The CDR3 covers 14 residues. The chain links TRBV4-1 to TRBJ2-1; perhaps TRBD2 as D (5 bases). The source material was blood. This receptor was obtained from a man aged 25 to 40 in good health. CDR3 sequence reads: CASSLGLLGSEQFF. In DNA, the CDR3 is TGCGCCAGCAGCCTAGGACTTCTGGGTAGTGAGCAGTTCTTC.